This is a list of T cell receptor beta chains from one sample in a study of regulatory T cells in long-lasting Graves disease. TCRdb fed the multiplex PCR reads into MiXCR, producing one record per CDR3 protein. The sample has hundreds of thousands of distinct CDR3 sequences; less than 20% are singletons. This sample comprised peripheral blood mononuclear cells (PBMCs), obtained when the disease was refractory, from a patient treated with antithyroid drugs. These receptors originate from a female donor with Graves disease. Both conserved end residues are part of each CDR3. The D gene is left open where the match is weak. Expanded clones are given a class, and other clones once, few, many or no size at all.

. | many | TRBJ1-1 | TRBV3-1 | CASSLRRSEAFF | TGTGCCAGCAGCCTCCGGAGGTCTGAAGCTTTCTTT
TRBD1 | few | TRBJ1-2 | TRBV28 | CASRDRGPYGYTF | TGTGCCAGCAGGGACAGGGGGCCCTATGGCTACACCTTC
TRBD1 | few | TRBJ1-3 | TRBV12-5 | CASEWDRGPGNTIYF | TGTGCTAGTGAATGGGACAGGGGGCCTGGAAACACCATATATTTT
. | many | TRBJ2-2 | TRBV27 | CASSSPRGGTGELFF | TGTGCCAGCAGTTCGCCGCGGGGAGGCACCGGGGAGCTGTTTTTT
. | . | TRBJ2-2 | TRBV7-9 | CASSLVGRAGELFF | TGTGCCAGCAGCTTAGTTGGCAGGGCCGGGGAGCTGTTTTTT
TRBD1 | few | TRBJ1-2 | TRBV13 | CASSLGDSRGIF | TGTGCCAGCAGCCTCGGGGACAGTCGGGGAATTTTC
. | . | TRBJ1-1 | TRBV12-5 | CASVMGTEAFF | TGTGCTAGTGTCATGGGAACTGAAGCTTTCTTT
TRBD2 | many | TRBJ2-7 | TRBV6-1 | CASSVIQTSGSLNEQYF | TGTGCCAGCAGTGTGATTCAGACTAGCGGGAGTTTAAACGAGCAGTACTTC
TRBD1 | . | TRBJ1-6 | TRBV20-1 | CSARLPGTGYGSYNSPLHF | TGCAGTGCCCGCCTTCCCGGGACAGGGTACGGCTCCTATAATTCACCCCTCCACTTT
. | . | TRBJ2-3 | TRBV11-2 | CASSLGRAADTQYF | TGTGCCAGCAGCTTGGGCAGGGCCGCTGATACGCAGTATTTT
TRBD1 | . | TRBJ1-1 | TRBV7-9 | CASSSTSGGGGTEAFF | TGTGCCAGCAGCTCCACGTCGGGAGGGGGCGGCACTGAAGCTTTCTTT
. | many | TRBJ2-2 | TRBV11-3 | CASSLAAVMGELFF | TGTGCCAGCAGCTTAGCCGCAGTAATGGGGGAGCTGTTTTTT
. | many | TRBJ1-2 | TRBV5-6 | CASSPNVPYGYTF | TGTGCCAGCAGCCCGAACGTCCCCTATGGCTACACCTTC
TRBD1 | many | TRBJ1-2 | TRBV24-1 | CATSTTGGYGYTF | TGTGCCACCAGTACCACAGGGGGCTATGGCTACACCTTC